These 8 T cell receptor beta chains were sequenced from one sample in a study of blood T cell repertoires in COVID-19. Here immunoSEQ multiplex PCR was the method, and the copy in TCRdb shows in-frame clones only, minus some. The repertoire holds around 110,000 clones, roughly four fifths seen once, with just under 7.5% in the top ten. Sequenced: peripheral blood. The receptors originated from a man in his sixties or seventies with active or convalescent COVID-19.

The genes are TRBV6-5 and TRBJ1-2, with 8 bases aligning to TRBD1. Trimming removed 6 bases from V and 5 bases from J; junction bases left unmatched: 11. CDR1 and CDR2 (germline): MNHEY, SVGAGI. The CDR3 extends over 15 amino acids. This CDR3 reads CASSVTVGQEYGYTF. The CDR3 bases are TGTGCCAGCAGCGTAACCGTGGGACAGGAGTATGGCTACACCTTC.

This clone was seen only a few times. The sample contains more than one DNA sequence encoding this CDR3. This chain connects TRBV5-1 to TRBJ2-7; 10 bases fit TRBD2. With V trimmed by 0 bases and J by 3 bases, 0 bases remained unmatched. The CDR3 consists of 14 residues. Germline loops: CDR1 SGHRS, CDR2 YFSETQ. CDR3 protein: CASSLGTSGYEQYF. CDR3 DNA: TGCGCCAGCAGCTTGGGGACTAGCGGCTACGAGCAGTACTTC.

The J gene is TRBJ2-3, the V gene TRBV24-1; D ambiguous. Trimming took 1 base from V and 4 from J, leaving 8 bases between them. CDR3 length equals 14 residues. CDR1 KGHDR and CDR2 SFDVKD come from the germline V gene. The CDR3 loop is CATSDFKLADTQYF. DNA of the CDR3: TGTGCCACCAGTGATTTTAAGCTAGCAGATACGCAGTATTTT.

The chain joins TRBV6-5 to TRBJ1-6; D gene uncertain. Between the trimmed V and J ends, which lost 5 bases and 11 bases, there was a span of 19 bases. Germline assignment: CDR1 MNHEY and CDR2 SVGAGI. This CDR3 is 15 amino acids long. Here the CDR3 DNA reads TGTGCCAGCAGTCTCGACGGTAGCCTACGCCCACCCCTCCACTTT. Protein sequence: CASSLDGSLRPPLHF.

This chain connects TRBV6-6 to TRBJ1-6; 9 bases agree with TRBD1. The CDR3 runs to 13 residues. CDR1 and CDR2 (germline): MNHNY, SVGAGI (reference sequence). V dropped 7 bases and J dropped 7; count of bases not matched to a gene: 2. As DNA, the CDR3 is TGTGCCAGCAAAGGACAGGGGAATTCACCCCTCCACTTT. Its translation: CASKGQGNSPLHF.

CDR3 loop: CASSFGGNYEQYF. The DNA for the CDR3 is TGTGCCAGCAGTTTTGGAGGCAACTACGAGCAGTACTTC. The chain has TRBV27 and TRBJ2-7; tentative D call: TRBD2 (5 bases). V was pared by 3 bases and J by 3 bases, with 9 bases between. Per germline, CDR1 MNHEY and CDR2 SMNVEV (reference sequence). This CDR3 contains 13 residues.

This chain joins TRBV7-9 and TRBJ1-1; the match to TRBD1 covers 9 bases. The CDR3 contains 15 residues. V trimming: 5 bases; J trimming: 4 bases; junction bases outside the gene matches: 8. Germline CDR1 is SEHNR and CDR2 is FQNEAQ (reference sequence). The CDR3 DNA sequence: TGTGCCAGCAGCACCCCCGGGACAGGGTTCACTGAAGCTTTCTTT. It yields the protein CASSTPGTGFTEAFF.

The chain employs TRBV27 and TRBJ1-6, with 9 bases that match TRBD1. Trimming removed 5 bases from V and 7 bases from J; junction bases left unmatched: 9. The germline gives CDR1 MNHEY, CDR2 SMNVEV (reference sequence). CDR3 length equals 16 residues. The CDR3 DNA is TGTGCCAGCAGTAGAAAACAGGGGGCACGGAATTCACCCCTCCACTTT. It is translated as CASSRKQGARNSPLHF.